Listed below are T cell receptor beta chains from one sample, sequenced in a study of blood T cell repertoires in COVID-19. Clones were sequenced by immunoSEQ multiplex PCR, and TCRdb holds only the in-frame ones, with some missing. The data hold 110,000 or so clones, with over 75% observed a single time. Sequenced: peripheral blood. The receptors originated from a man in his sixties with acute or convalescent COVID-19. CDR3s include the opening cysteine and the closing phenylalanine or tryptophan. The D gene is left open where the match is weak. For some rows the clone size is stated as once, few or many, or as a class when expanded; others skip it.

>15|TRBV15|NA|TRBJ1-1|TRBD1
TGTGCCACCAGCAGAGGGACAGGAGGGAACACTGAAGCTTTCTTT
CATSRGTGGNTEAFF
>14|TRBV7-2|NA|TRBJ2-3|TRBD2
TGTGCCAGCAGCTTCGCGACTAGCTCGTATACGCAGTATTTT
CASSFATSSYTQYF
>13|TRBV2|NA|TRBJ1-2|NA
TGTGCCAGCTTCGGGGGGCTTCTAGGAGGCTACACCTTC
CASFGGLLGGYTF
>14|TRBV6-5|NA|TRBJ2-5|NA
TGTGCCAGCAGCTCGGGTCCGTTGGTAGAGACCCAGTACTTC
CASSSGPLVETQYF
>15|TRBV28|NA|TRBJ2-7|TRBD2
TGTGCCAGCAGTTCAAATCCTAGCGGGAGCTACGAGCAGTACTTC
CASSSNPSGSYEQYF
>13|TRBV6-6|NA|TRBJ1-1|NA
TGTGCCAGCAGTTACACCAGGGACACTGAAGCTTTCTTT
CASSYTRDTEAFF
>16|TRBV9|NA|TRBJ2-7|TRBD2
TGTGCCAGCAGCGTAGGATCGGGACTAGCGGGAACCGAGCAGTACTTC
CASSVGSGLAGTEQYF
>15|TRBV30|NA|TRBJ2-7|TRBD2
TGTGCCTGGAGTCCGAGACTAGCGGGTACCTACGAGCAGTACTTC
CAWSPRLAGTYEQYF
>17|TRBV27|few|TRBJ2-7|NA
TGTGCCAGCAGTTTCACCGGAGGTATGGTAACCTTACGGGAGCAGTACTTC
CASSFTGGMVTLREQYF
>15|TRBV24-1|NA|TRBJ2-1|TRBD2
TGTGCCACCAGCGAGGGGACTAGGATAACTAATGAGCAGTTCTTC
CATSEGTRITNEQFF
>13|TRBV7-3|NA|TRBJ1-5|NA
TGTGCCAGCAGCTTAGATTCGGATCAGCCCCAGCATTTT
CASSLDSDQPQHF
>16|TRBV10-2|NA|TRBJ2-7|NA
TGCGCCAGCAGTGAGTTGACCGTTGGGCGGGCCTACGAGCAGTACTTC
CASSELTVGRAYEQYF
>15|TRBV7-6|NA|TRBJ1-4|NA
TGTGCCAGCAGCCCTACAGGGAATTCGGCTGAAAAACTGTTTTTT
CASSPTGNSAEKLFF
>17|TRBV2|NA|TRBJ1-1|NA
TGTGCCAGCAGTGAACAGCCCCCCAGGGCCATGAACACTGAAGCTTTCTTT
CASSEQPPRAMNTEAFF
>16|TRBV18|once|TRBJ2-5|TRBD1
TGTGCCAGCTCCCCAAGCGAGACAGGGGTCAAAGAGACCCAGTACTTC
CASSPSETGVKETQYF
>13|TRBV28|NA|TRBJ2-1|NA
TGTGCCAGCAGTCTGCCTTCCCGGGGGGAGCAGTTCTTC
CASSLPSRGEQFF
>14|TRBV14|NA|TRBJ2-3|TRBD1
TGTGCCAGCAGGTTCCAGGGGGCTGCAGATACGCAGTATTTT
CASRFQGAADTQYF
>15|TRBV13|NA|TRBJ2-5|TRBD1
TGTGCCAGCAGCTCCGGGACAGGATTTCAAGAGACCCAGTACTTC
CASSSGTGFQETQYF
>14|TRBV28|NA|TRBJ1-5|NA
TGTGCCAGCAGTTTAGAACAGGGATTACAGCCCCAGCATTTT
CASSLEQGLQPQHF
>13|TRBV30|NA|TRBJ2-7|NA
TGTGCCTGGAGTTGGATAGCGGACTACGAGCAGTACTTC
CAWSWIADYEQYF
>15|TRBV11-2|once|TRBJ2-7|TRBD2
TGTGCCAGCAGCATGACTAGCGGGAGTCACTACGAGCAGTACTTC
CASSMTSGSHYEQYF
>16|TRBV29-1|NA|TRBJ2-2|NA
TGCAGCGTAGAACCTAGCGCGACGGTTTTGGGCGGGGAGCTGTTTTTT
CSVEPSATVLGGELFF
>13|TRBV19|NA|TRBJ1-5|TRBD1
TGTGCCAGTAGCAGGACAGGGGAACAGCCCCAGCATTTT
CASSRTGEQPQHF
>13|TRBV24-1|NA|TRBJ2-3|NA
TGTGCCACCAGTGCCCCGGACTCCAATACGCAGTATTTT
CATSAPDSNTQYF
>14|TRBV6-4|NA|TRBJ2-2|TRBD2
TGTGCCAGCAGTGTAGAAGCGGGAGCCGGGGAGCTGTTTTTT
CASSVEAGAGELFF
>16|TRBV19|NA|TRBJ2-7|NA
TGTGCCAGTAGTATAGATACCAAGCTCCACTCCTACGAGCAGTACTTC
CASSIDTKLHSYEQYF
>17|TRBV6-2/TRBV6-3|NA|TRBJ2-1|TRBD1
TGTGCCAGCTGCCCGGCCATAGGGACAGGGGCGATCAATGAGCAGTTCTTC
CASCPAIGTGAINEQFF
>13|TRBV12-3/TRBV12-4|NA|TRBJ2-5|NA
TGTGCCAGCAGCCCTCGAGAGTGGGAGACCCAGTACTTC
CASSPREWETQYF
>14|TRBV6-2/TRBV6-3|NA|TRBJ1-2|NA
TGTGCCAGCAGTTCCAGCGGACGGATCTATGGCTACACCTTC
CASSSSGRIYGYTF
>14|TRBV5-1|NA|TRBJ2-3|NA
TGCGCCAGCAGCTCCGCGGATAGCACAGATACGCAGTATTTT
CASSSADSTDTQYF
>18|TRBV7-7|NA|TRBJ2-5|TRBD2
TGTGCTAGCAGCTTAGGGACTAGCGGGAGTCGGAGCCAAGAGACCCAGTACTTC
CASSLGTSGSRSQETQYF
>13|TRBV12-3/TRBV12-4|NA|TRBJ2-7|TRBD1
TGTGCCAGCAGTTGGGGACAGGGATCCGAGCAGTACTTC
CASSWGQGSEQYF
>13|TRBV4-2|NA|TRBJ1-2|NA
TGTGCCAGCAGCCAAGCGGGTTTAGATGGCTACACCTTC
CASSQAGLDGYTF
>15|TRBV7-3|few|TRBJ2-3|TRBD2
TGTGCCAGCAGCTTAACGGGAGGGCCGGGGGATACGCAGTATTTT
CASSLTGGPGDTQYF
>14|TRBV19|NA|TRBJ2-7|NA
TGTGCCAGTAGTATTTGGGGGACTCCCTACGAGCAGTACTTC
CASSIWGTPYEQYF
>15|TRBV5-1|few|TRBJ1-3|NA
TGCGCCAGCAGCTTGGCGTTCGGTACGGGAAACACCATATATTTT
CASSLAFGTGNTIYF
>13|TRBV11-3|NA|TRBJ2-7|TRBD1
TGTGCCAGCAGCCGGGACAGGGTATCCGAGCAGTACTTC
CASSRDRVSEQYF
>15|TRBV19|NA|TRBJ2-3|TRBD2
TGTGCCAGTAGTAGGACTAGCGGGAGTCAAGATACGCAGTATTTT
CASSRTSGSQDTQYF
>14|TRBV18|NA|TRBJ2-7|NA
TGTGCCAGCTCCCCCTTTGGGGAGCCCTACGAGCAGTACTTC
CASSPFGEPYEQYF
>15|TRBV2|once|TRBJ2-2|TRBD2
TGTGCCAGCAGTCTACTAGCGGGAGGGACCGGGGAGCTGTTTTTT
CASSLLAGGTGELFF
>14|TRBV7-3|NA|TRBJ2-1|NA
TGTGCCAGCAGCCCCACTACTGGCTACAATGAGCAGTTCTTC
CASSPTTGYNEQFF
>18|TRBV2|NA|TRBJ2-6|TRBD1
TGTGCCAGCAGTCTCCAGGGACAGGTTTTTTCTGGGGCCAACGTCCTGACTTTC
CASSLQGQVFSGANVLTF
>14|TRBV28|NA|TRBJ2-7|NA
TGTGCCAGCAGTTTACGGGCGGGTCACTACGAGCAGTACTTC
CASSLRAGHYEQYF
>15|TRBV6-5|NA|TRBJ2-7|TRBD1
TGTGCCAGCAGGAAGACAGGGGGATTTCGCGACGAGCAGTACTTC
CASRKTGGFRDEQYF
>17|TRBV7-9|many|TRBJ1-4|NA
TGTGCCAGCAGCTTAGGCGGTGGGTTTGCAACTAATGAAAAACTGTTTTTT
CASSLGGGFATNEKLFF
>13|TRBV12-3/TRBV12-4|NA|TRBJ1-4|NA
TGTGCCAGCAGTTTAGTAGGGGGTGAAAAACTGTTTTTT
CASSLVGGEKLFF
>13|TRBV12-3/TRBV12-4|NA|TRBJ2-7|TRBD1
TGTGCCAGCAGAGGGACAGGGGGCAACGAGCAGTACTTC
CASRGTGGNEQYF
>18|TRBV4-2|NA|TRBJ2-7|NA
TGTGCCAGCAGCCAAGTTTCCCCTACGGGCGGGACCCACTACGAGCAGTACTTC
CASSQVSPTGGTHYEQYF
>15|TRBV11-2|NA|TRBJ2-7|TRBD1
TGTGCCAGCAGCCCGCGACAGGGTACGGTGGAGGAGCAGTACTTC
CASSPRQGTVEEQYF
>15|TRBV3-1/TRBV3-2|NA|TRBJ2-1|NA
TGTGCCAGCAGCCAAGATCCCACTCTCTACAATGAGCAGTTCTTC
CASSQDPTLYNEQFF
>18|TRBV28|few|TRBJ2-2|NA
TGTGCCAGCAGTTTACCCGATCGGCCGGCAGGGGTAGCCGGGGAGCTGTTTTTT
CASSLPDRPAGVAGELFF
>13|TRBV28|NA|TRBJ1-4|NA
TGTGCCAGCAGTCCCCCATCCCGGGAAAAACTGTTTTTT
CASSPPSREKLFF
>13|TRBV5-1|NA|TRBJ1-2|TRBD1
TGCGCCAGCAGCTTGGACAGGGGACAGGGCTACACCTTC
CASSLDRGQGYTF
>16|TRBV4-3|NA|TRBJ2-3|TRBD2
TGCGCCAGCAGCCACTACCTAGCGGGCTTCACAGATACGCAGTATTTT
CASSHYLAGFTDTQYF
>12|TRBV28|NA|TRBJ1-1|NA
TGTGCCAGCAAAGGGGTGAACACTGAAGCTTTCTTT
CASKGVNTEAFF
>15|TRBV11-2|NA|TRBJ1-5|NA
TGTGCCAGCAGCTTAGGGCGGGGGGGCAATCAGCCCCAGCATTTT
CASSLGRGGNQPQHF
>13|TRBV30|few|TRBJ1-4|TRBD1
TGTGCCTGGGGAGCAGGGGGCGTTGAAAAACTGTTTTTT
CAWGAGGVEKLFF